This TCR beta chain was sequenced in a study of cytomegalovirus exposure and HLA in healthy donors. Findings and caveats of the study: Trimming of TCR beta V- and J-genes showed a link, identified in a later analysis, to a missense DCLRE1C variant. Later findings reportedly placed an Asian-associated ancestry cluster below the approximately 630-donor mean for N-insertions. Rarity marked most TCR sequences, yet some public TCRs occurred in many donors. Reported findings show TCR beta sequences accurately forecast HLA-A and HLA-B alleles in most subjects.

The length of the CDR3 is 13 residues. The ends were cut back, 7 bases at V and 5 bases at J, with 15 bases in the middle. CDR1 is SEHNR and CDR2 is FQNEAQ in the germline V gene (reference sequence). This clone has a count of ten or more. No antigen is known for it. Both 60 Vbeta primers and 13 Jbeta primers went into the PCR. Here immunoSEQ multiplex PCR was the method, and the copy in TCRdb shows in-frame clones only, minus some. The sample has about 80,000 clones, 62% seen once. Source material: PBMCs. The receptor was derived from a male donor in good health and CMV-seropositive. This sequence joins TRBV7-9 and TRBJ2-7; D gene uncertain. CDR3 sequence reads: CASNLRSGDEQYF. The DNA for the CDR3 is TGTGCCAGCAACCTGCGATCGGGTGACGAGCAGTACTTC.